A selection of T cell receptor beta chains follows, all from one sample in a study of Ad26.COV2.S vaccination and SARS-CoV-2 variants. This table comes from immunoSEQ multiplex PCR, and its TCRdb copy is limited to in-frame clones, with some not included. The sample holds about 350,000 clones, 85% to 90% seen once. This specimen consisted of peripheral blood, obtained in a trial of Ad26.COV2.S vaccine versus placebo. These receptors originate from a person aged 18 to 65 who received the Ad26.COV2.S COVID-19 vaccine or a placebo. The CDR3 runs from the conserved cysteine through the conserved F or W. The D gene is left open where the match is weak. Some rows have no size entry. The others give once, few or many, or a class for an expanded clone.

CDR3aa | CDR3nt | j_gene | d_gene | v_gene | abundance
CASSAPRAGGGTTNEKLFF | TGTGCCAGCAGCGCCCCTCGTGCAGGGGGTGGAACAACTAATGAAAAACTGTTTTTT | TRBJ1-4 | TRBD1 | TRBV3-1/TRBV3-2 | once
CASSNRDSTYEQYF | TGCGCCAGTAGCAACCGGGACAGTACCTACGAGCAGTACTTC | TRBJ2-7 | TRBD1 | TRBV5-1 | NA
CASSFSIGEQYF | TGTGCCAGCAGCTTCTCAATCGGAGAGCAGTACTTC | TRBJ2-7 | NA | TRBV5-6 | once
CASSAGTSGKAYNEQFF | TGCGCCAGCTCGGCCGGGACTAGCGGGAAAGCCTACAATGAGCAGTTCTTC | TRBJ2-1 | TRBD2 | TRBV5-1 | NA
CASSTRTSGMGDTQYF | TGTGCCAGCAGCACTCGGACTAGCGGGATGGGAGATACGCAGTATTTT | TRBJ2-3 | TRBD2 | TRBV7-8 | NA
CASTTGTTDTQYF | TGTGCCAGCACGACAGGGACCACAGATACGCAGTATTTT | TRBJ2-3 | TRBD1 | TRBV11-1 | few
CASSLAGGNEQFF | TGTGCCAGCAGCTTGGCAGGCGGCAATGAGCAGTTCTTC | TRBJ2-1 | NA | TRBV7-9 | NA
CASLAGEEWGEKLFF | TGTGCCAGCCTCGCCGGAGAAGAGTGGGGAGAAAAACTGTTTTTT | TRBJ1-4 | NA | TRBV6-5 | NA
CASQQGTNYGYTF | TGTGCCAGCCAGCAGGGTACAAACTATGGCTACACCTTC | TRBJ1-2 | NA | TRBV2 | NA
CASSYAHPPWVGHEQYF | TGTGCCAGCAGTTACGCTCATCCCCCTTGGGTCGGCCACGAGCAGTACTTC | TRBJ2-7 | NA | TRBV6-2/TRBV6-3 | NA
CASSLLDRAGYTF | TGTGCCAGCAGTTTACTGGACAGGGCTGGCTACACCTTC | TRBJ1-2 | TRBD1 | TRBV12-3/TRBV12-4 | few
CASSVGGASGNTIYF | TGTGCCAGCAGCGTAGGGGGGGCCTCTGGAAACACCATATATTTT | TRBJ1-3 | NA | TRBV9 | NA
CASSPAWAGTGTNSPLHF | TGTGCCAGCTCACCAGCGTGGGCAGGGACCGGAACGAATTCACCCCTCCACTTT | TRBJ1-6 | NA | TRBV18 | NA
CASSRLDTAAPIYF | TGTGCCAGCAGCCGGCTGGACACCGCCGCGCCCATATATTTT | TRBJ1-3 | NA | TRBV7-9 | NA
CASSYSTSGNEKLFF | TGTGCCAGCAGTTACTCGACCAGTGGTAATGAAAAACTGTTTTTT | TRBJ1-4 | NA | TRBV6-6 | NA
CASSSYRDTGELFF | TGTGCCAGCAGCTCCTACAGGGACACCGGGGAGCTGTTTTTT | TRBJ2-2 | NA | TRBV7-2 | NA
CASSQGPHTEAFF | TGTGCCAGCAGTCAGGGGCCGCACACTGAAGCTTTCTTT | TRBJ1-1 | NA | TRBV6-2/TRBV6-3 | few
CASSLSVNQPQHF | TGTGCCAGCAGTTTATCGGTCAATCAGCCCCAGCATTTT | TRBJ1-5 | NA | TRBV28 | NA
CASSPLTGPAAFF | TGTGCCAGCAGTCCCCTCACAGGGCCGGCGGCTTTCTTT | TRBJ1-1 | NA | TRBV27 | NA
CASSWDGSYEQYF | TGTGCCAGCAGTTGGGACGGCTCCTACGAGCAGTACTTC | TRBJ2-7 | NA | TRBV6-2/TRBV6-3 | NA
CSGGAGSTDTQYF | TGCAGCGGGGGAGCAGGGAGCACAGATACGCAGTATTTT | TRBJ2-3 | NA | TRBV29-1 | NA
CASSKDRAVETQYF | TGCGCCAGCAGCAAAGACAGGGCAGTGGAGACCCAGTACTTC | TRBJ2-5 | TRBD1 | TRBV5-1 | NA
CASSLGMNTEAFF | TGTGCCAGCAGCTTAGGGATGAACACTGAAGCTTTCTTT | TRBJ1-1 | NA | TRBV7-2 | NA
CASSLSPLNRGLHIYTYEQYF | TGTGCCAGCAGTCTATCTCCCCTTAACAGGGGTTTACACATCTATACCTACGAGCAGTACTTC | TRBJ2-7 | TRBD1 | TRBV27 | NA
CAIKSGTANSPLHF | TGTGCCATCAAATCGGGGACAGCAAATTCACCCCTCCACTTT | TRBJ1-6 | TRBD1 | TRBV10-3 | NA
CAWSVSRSPLHF | TGTGCCTGGAGTGTATCCCGATCACCCCTCCACTTT | TRBJ1-6 | NA | TRBV30 | NA
CASGSQGSNLEAFF | TGTGCCAGCGGGTCACAGGGGTCGAACCTTGAAGCTTTCTTT | TRBJ1-1 | TRBD1 | TRBV6-6 | NA
CASSPGGMNDYGYTF | TGTGCCAGCAGCCCTGGGGGGATGAATGACTATGGCTACACCTTC | TRBJ1-2 | NA | TRBV7-6 | once
CASNPRRGLTDTQYF | TGTGCCAGCAACCCCAGGAGGGGCCTCACAGATACGCAGTATTTT | TRBJ2-3 | NA | TRBV7-2 | NA
CASSEARGYNEQFF | TGTGCCAGCAGTGAAGCCCGGGGGTACAATGAGCAGTTCTTC | TRBJ2-1 | NA | TRBV6-1 | NA
CATMRDGNYGYTF | TGTGCCACGATGCGGGACGGGAACTATGGCTACACCTTC | TRBJ1-2 | NA | TRBV2 | NA
CASSPNSGFSTDTQYF | TGTGCCAGCAGTCCCAATAGCGGATTTAGCACAGATACGCAGTATTTT | TRBJ2-3 | NA | TRBV28 | NA